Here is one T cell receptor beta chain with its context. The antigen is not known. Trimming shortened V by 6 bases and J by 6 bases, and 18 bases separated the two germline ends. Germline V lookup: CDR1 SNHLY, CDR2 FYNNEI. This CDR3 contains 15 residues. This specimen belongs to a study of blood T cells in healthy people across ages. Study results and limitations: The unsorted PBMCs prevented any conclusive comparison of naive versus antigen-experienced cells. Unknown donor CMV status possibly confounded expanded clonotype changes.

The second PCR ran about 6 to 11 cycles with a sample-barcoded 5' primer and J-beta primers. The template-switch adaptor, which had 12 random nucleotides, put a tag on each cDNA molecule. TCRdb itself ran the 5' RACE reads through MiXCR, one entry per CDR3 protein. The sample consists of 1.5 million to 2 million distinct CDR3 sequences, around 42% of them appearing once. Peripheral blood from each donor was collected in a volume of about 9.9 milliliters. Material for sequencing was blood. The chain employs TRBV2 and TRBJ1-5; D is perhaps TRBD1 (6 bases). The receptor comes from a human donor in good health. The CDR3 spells CASRRDRGEFQPQHF. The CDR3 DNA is TGTGCCAGCAGGAGGGATAGGGGGGAGTTTCAGCCCCAGCATTTT.